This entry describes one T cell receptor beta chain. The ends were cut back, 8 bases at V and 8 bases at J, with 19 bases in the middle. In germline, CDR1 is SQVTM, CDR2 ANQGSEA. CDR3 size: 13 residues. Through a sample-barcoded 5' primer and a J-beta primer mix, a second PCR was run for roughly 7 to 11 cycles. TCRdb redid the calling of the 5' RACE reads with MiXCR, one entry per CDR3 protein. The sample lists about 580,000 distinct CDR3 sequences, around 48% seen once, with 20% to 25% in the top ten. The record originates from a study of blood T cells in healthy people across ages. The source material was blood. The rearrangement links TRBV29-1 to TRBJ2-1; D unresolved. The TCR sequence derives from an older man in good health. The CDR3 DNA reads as TGCAGCTCTACACCGACTTCAGCTCATGAGCAGTTCTTC. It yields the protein CSSTPTSAHEQFF.